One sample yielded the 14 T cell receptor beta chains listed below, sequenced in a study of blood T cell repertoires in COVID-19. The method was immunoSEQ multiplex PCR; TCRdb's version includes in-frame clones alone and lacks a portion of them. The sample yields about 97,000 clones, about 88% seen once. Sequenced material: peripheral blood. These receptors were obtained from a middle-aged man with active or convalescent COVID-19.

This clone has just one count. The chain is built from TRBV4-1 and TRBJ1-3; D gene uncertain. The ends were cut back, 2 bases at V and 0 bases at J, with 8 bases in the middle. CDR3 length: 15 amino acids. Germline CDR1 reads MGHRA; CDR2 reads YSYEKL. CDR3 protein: CASSQSGLSGNTIYF. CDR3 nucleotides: TGCGCCAGCAGCCAAAGCGGCCTCTCTGGAAACACCATATATTTT.

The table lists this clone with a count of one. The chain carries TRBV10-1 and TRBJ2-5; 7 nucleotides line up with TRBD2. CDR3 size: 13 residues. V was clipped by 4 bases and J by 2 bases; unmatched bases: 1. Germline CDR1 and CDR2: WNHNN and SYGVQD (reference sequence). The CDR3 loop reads CASSGGLQETQYF. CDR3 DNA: TGCGCCAGCAGTGGGGGACTACAAGAGACCCAGTACTTC.

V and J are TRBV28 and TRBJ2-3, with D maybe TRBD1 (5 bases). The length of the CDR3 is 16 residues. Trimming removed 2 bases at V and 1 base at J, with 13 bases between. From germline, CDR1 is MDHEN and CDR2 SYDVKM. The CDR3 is CASSLRQGGGTDTQYF. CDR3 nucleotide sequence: TGTGCCAGCAGTTTACGGCAGGGTGGGGGCACAGATACGCAGTATTTT.

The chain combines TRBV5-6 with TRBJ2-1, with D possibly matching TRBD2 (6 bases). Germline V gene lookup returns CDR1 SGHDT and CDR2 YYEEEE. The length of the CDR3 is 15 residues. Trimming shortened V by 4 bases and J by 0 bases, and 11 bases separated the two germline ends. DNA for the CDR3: TGTGCCAGCAGCCTTCGGGGGAGCTCCTACAATGAGCAGTTCTTC. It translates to CASSLRGSSYNEQFF.

CDR3: CASSLWGQTEAFF. The CDR3 DNA follows: TGTGCCAGCAGCTTGTGGGGCCAGACTGAAGCTTTCTTT. The chain is built from TRBV5-5 and TRBJ1-1, with TRBD1 as a possible D gene (5 bases). In germline, CDR1 is SGHKS, CDR2 YYEKEE (reference sequence). V gave up 1 base and J gave up 5 bases, with 9 bases separating them. This CDR3 has 13 residues.

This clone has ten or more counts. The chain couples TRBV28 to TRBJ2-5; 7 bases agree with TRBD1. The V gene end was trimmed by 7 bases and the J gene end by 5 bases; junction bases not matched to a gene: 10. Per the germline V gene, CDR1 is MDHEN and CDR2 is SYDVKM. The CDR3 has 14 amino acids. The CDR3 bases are TGTGCCAGCACCTTGACAGGGATAGGGGAGACCCAGTACTTC. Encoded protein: CASTLTGIGETQYF. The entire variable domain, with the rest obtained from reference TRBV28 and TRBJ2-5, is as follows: DVKVTQSSRYLVKRTGEKVFLECVQDMDHENMFWYRQDPGLGLRLIYFSYDVKMKEKGDIPEGYSVSREKKERFSLILESASTNQTSMYLCASTLTGIGETQYFGPGTRLLVL.

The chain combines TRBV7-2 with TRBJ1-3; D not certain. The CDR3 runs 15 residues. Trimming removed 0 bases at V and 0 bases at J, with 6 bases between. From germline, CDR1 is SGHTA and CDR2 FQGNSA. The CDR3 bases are TGTGCCAGCAGCTTAGCCGGAGCCTCTGGAAACACCATATATTTT. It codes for CASSLAGASGNTIYF.

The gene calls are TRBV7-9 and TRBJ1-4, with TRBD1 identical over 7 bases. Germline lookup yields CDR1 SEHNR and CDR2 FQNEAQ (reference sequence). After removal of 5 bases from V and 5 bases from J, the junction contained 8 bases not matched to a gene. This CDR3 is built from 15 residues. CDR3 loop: CASSPRGQLNEKLFF. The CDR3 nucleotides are TGTGCCAGCAGCCCCAGGGGACAGCTAAATGAAAAACTGTTTTTT.

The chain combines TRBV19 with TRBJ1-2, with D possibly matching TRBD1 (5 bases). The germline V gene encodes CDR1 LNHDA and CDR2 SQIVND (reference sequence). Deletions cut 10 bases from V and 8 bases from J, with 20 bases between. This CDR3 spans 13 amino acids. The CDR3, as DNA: TGTGCCACCCTACTCGCCGACAGTGGGGGCTACACCTTC. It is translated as CATLLADSGGYTF. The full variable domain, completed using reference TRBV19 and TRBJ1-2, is DGGITQSPKYLFRKEGQNVTLSCEQNLNHDAMYWYRQDPGQGLRLIYYSQIVNDFQKGDIAEGYSVSREKKESFPLTVTSAQKNPTAFYLCATLLADSGGYTFGSGTRLTVV.

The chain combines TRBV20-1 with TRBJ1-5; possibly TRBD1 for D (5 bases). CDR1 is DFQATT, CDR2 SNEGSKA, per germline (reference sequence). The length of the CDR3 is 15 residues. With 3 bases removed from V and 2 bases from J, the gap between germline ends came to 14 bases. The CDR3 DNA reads TGCAGTGCTAGTATCTCAGGGCGCGGCAATCAGCCCCAGCATTTT. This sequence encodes CSASISGRGNQPQHF.

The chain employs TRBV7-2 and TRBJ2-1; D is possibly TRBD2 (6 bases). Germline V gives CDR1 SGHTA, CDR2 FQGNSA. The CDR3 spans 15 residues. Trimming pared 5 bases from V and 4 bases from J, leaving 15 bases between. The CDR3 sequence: CASSPLSGGYNEQFF. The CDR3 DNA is TGTGCCAGCAGCCCCCTCAGCGGAGGGTACAATGAGCAGTTCTTC.

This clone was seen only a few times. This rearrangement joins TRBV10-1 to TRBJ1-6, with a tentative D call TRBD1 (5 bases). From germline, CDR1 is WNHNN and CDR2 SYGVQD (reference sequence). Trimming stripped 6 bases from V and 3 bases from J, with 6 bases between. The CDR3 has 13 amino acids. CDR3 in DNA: TGCGCCAGCAGCGACAGCTATAATTCACCCCTCCACTTT. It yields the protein CASSDSYNSPLHF.

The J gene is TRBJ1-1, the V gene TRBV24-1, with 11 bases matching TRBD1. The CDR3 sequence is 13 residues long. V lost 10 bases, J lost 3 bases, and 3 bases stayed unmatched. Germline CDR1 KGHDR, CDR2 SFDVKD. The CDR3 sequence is CATRGQGDTEAFF. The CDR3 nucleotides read TGTGCCACGCGGGGACAGGGGGACACTGAAGCTTTCTTT.

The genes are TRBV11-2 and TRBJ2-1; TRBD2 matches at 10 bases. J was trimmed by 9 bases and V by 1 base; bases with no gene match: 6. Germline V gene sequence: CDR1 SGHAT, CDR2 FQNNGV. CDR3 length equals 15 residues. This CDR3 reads CASSLAAGGRGEQFF. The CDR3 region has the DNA TGTGCCAGCAGCTTAGCAGCGGGGGGGCGGGGTGAGCAGTTCTTC.